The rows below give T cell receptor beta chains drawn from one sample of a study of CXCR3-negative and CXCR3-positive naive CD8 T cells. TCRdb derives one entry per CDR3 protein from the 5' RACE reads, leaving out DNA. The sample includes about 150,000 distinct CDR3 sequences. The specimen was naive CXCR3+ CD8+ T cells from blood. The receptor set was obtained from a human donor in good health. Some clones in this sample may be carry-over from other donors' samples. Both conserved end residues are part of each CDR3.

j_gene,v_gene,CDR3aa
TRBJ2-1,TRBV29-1,CSVEGVREQFF
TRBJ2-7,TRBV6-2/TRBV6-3,CASSTLTGYSYEQYF
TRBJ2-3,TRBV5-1,CASSLSQLGTGTDTQYF
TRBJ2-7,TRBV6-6,CASSYSRGTYEQYF
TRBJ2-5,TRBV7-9,CASSSTGYAQYF
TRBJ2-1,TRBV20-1,CSATQTGAEDNEQFF
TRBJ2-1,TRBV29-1,CSVEFAGQNPYNEQFF
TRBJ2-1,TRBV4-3,CASSQASGGYNEQFF
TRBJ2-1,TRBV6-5,CASSLTSGGDYNEQFF
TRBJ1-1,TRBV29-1,CSVAFEAGTEAFF
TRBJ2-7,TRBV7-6,CASSLEGGITSYEQYF
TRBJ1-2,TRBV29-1,CSVEPGANNYGYTF
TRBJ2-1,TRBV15,CATSRERGGDEQFF
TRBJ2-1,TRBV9,CASSPPGYNEQFF
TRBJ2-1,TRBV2,CASNTEGLAGVVEQFF
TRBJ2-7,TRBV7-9,CASSLGGLFSYEQYF
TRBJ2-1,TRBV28,CASSLLRGGSSGNEQFF
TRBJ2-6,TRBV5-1,CASSLAGGAGANVLTF
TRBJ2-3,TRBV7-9,CASSRIDTQYF
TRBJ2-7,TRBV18,CASSPPRTGGSEQYF
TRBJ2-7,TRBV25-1,CASSVSSEQYF
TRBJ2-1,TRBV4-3,CASSPLPAGGPNEQFF
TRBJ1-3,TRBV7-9,CASSTEESGNTIYF
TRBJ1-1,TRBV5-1,CASHSRSGGRENTEAFF
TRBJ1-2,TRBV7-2,CASTDRSYGYTF
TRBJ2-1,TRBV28,CASSFGLAGNSGEQFF
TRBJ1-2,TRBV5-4,CASSSRQALVTGYTF
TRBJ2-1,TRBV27,CASSLSSTPYNEQFF
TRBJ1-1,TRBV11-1,CASSLLTGFVGTEAFF
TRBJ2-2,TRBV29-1,CSAVGETGELFF
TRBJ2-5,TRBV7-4,CASSLAPPSRRGIQETQYF
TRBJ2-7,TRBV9,CASSPGPNGAYEQYF
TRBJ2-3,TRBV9,CASSVARTGTSGGAGQDTQYF
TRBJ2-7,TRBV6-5,CASSYAAGGLDEQYF
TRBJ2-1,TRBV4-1,CASSQIITGSNEQFF
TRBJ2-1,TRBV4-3,CASSQDLGYNEQFF
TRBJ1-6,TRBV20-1,CSARDGGLNSPLHF
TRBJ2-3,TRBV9,CASSREAGTIEDTQYF
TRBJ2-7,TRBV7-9,CASSGSGPPKYYEQYF
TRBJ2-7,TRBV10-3,CAIATQGTYEQYF
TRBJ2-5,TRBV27,CASSSLPGQGIGETQYF
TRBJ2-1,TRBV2,CASSESRTGNEQFF
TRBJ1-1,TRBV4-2,CASSQGQGEAFF